This TCR beta chain was captured in a study of T cell responses to AZD1222 COVID-19 vaccine. General observations from the study: Spike was spanned by vaccine-associated CD4 TCRs, which were dominant at 160-218 and 743-854. Only five to seven individuals given AZD1222 were seropositive at baseline.

This CDR3 has 17 residues. The germline gives CDR1 SGDLS, CDR2 YYNGEE. V was cut by 5 bases and J by 4 bases, with 24 bases left in between. Data came from immunoSEQ multiplex PCR; TCRdb stores just in-frame clones and leaves some out. The sample lists around 140,000 clones; roughly 91% were seen once. For this clone: Its antigen is still unknown.

The gene calls are TRBV9 and TRBJ1-2, with D maybe TRBD1 (6 bases). The material was peripheral blood, obtained 28 days after the second AZD1222 dose. The TCR comes from an adult who received the AZD1222 COVID-19 vaccine. CDR3 in DNA: TGTGCCAGCAGTCAATACACAGGGAGGTGGCAGGGCTATGGCTACACCTTC. It codes for CASSQYTGRWQGYGYTF.